The rows below give T cell receptor beta chains drawn from one sample of a study of siplizumab effects on memory and regulatory T cells. Profiling relied on immunoSEQ multiplex PCR, and the TCRdb table lists in-frame clones only, not all of them. The sample lists fewer than 130,000 clones; roughly 89% were seen once. The sample taken for sequencing was CD4+ T cells sorted from blood. The source of these receptors is a human donor in good health. CDR3s include the opening cysteine and the closing phenylalanine or tryptophan. Fields, in order: V gene, J gene, clone size, D gene, CDR3 DNA, CDR3 protein. A D gene is named only where the DNA matches it firmly. Expanded clones are given a class, and other clones once, few, many or no size at all.

V gene: TRBV18
J gene: TRBJ2-5
clone size: -
D gene: -
CDR3 DNA: TGTGCCAGCTCACCAACGGCTCAAGAGACCCAGTACTTC
CDR3 protein: CASSPTAQETQYF

V gene: TRBV27
J gene: TRBJ1-2
clone size: many
D gene: TRBD1
CDR3 DNA: TGTGCCAGCAGTACTCAGGGGGGCGGCTACACCTTC
CDR3 protein: CASSTQGGGYTF

V gene: TRBV27
J gene: TRBJ2-5
clone size: once
D gene: -
CDR3 DNA: TGTGCCAGCAGTTTACGAGGACAGCGGAAAGAGACCCAGTACTTC
CDR3 protein: CASSLRGQRKETQYF

V gene: TRBV7-9
J gene: TRBJ2-1
clone size: -
D gene: TRBD1
CDR3 DNA: TGTGCCAGCAGCTCAAACAGGGGGCTAGAGGGTGTGAATGAGCAGTTCTTC
CDR3 protein: CASSSNRGLEGVNEQFF

V gene: TRBV7-9
J gene: TRBJ1-2
clone size: -
D gene: -
CDR3 DNA: TGTGCCAGCAGCTTAGAGGGGAGGTTCTATGGCTACACCTTC
CDR3 protein: CASSLEGRFYGYTF

V gene: TRBV27
J gene: TRBJ1-6
clone size: -
D gene: -
CDR3 DNA: TGTGCCAGCAGGGCCGGACAGAATAATTCACCCCTCCACTTT
CDR3 protein: CASRAGQNNSPLHF

V gene: TRBV7-5
J gene: TRBJ2-3
clone size: -
D gene: -
CDR3 DNA: TGTGCCAGAAGTTCCGTCCGTGACAGAAGCACAGATACGCAGTATTTT
CDR3 protein: CARSSVRDRSTDTQYF

V gene: TRBV5-5
J gene: TRBJ2-7
clone size: -
D gene: -
CDR3 DNA: TGTGCCAGCAGCTTGGAAGGGTACGAGCAGTACTTC
CDR3 protein: CASSLEGYEQYF

V gene: TRBV5-5
J gene: TRBJ1-4
clone size: few
D gene: -
CDR3 DNA: TGTGCCAGCAGCTTTTTGAGGGCTAATGAAAAACTGTTTTTT
CDR3 protein: CASSFLRANEKLFF

V gene: TRBV7-9
J gene: TRBJ1-2
clone size: -
D gene: TRBD1
CDR3 DNA: TGTGCCAGCAGCCTTGACCCGGGACAGGGGATCCCTAACTATGGCTACACCTTC
CDR3 protein: CASSLDPGQGIPNYGYTF

V gene: TRBV27
J gene: TRBJ2-1
clone size: -
D gene: -
CDR3 DNA: TGTGCCAGCAGTTCCCTAGTAGGCGGGGTCAATGAGCAGTTCTTC
CDR3 protein: CASSSLVGGVNEQFF

V gene: TRBV2
J gene: TRBJ1-4
clone size: -
D gene: -
CDR3 DNA: TGTGCCAGCAGTCTAAGACTGGCAGCCGCAACTAATGAAAAACTGTTTTTT
CDR3 protein: CASSLRLAAATNEKLFF

V gene: TRBV5-1
J gene: TRBJ2-3
clone size: -
D gene: -
CDR3 DNA: TGCGCCAGCAGCTCCTCATCTAGGGGCACAGATACGCAGTATTTT
CDR3 protein: CASSSSSRGTDTQYF

V gene: TRBV11-2
J gene: TRBJ2-3
clone size: -
D gene: TRBD2
CDR3 DNA: TGTGCCAGCAGCTTAGGTTTAGGACTAGCGGATATTAGCACAGATACGCAGTATTTT
CDR3 protein: CASSLGLGLADISTDTQYF

V gene: TRBV19
J gene: TRBJ2-2
clone size: once
D gene: TRBD2
CDR3 DNA: TGTGCCAGTATACTAGCGGGAGTTCGAACCGGGGAGCTGTTTTTT
CDR3 protein: CASILAGVRTGELFF

V gene: TRBV2
J gene: TRBJ1-5
clone size: once
D gene: TRBD1
CDR3 DNA: TGTGCCAGCAGTGACGGCAGGGGGCCTCAGCCCCAGCATTTT
CDR3 protein: CASSDGRGPQPQHF

V gene: TRBV7-3
J gene: TRBJ2-5
clone size: -
D gene: -
CDR3 DNA: TGTGCCAGCAGCTTGGAGAGGGGAGAGACCCAGTACTTC
CDR3 protein: CASSLERGETQYF

V gene: TRBV7-2
J gene: TRBJ2-7
clone size: -
D gene: TRBD1
CDR3 DNA: TGTGCCAGCAGCGGACGGGGACAGGGGAAAACCTACGAGCAGTACTTC
CDR3 protein: CASSGRGQGKTYEQYF

V gene: TRBV10-3
J gene: TRBJ2-7
clone size: -
D gene: TRBD2
CDR3 DNA: TGTGCCATCACGGAGCGGGGGGGCGGTTACGAGCAGTACTTC
CDR3 protein: CAITERGGGYEQYF

V gene: TRBV5-4
J gene: TRBJ2-5
clone size: -
D gene: TRBD1
CDR3 DNA: TGTGCCAGCAGCCCGACAGGGGGGATACAAGAGACCCAGTACTTC
CDR3 protein: CASSPTGGIQETQYF

V gene: TRBV20-1
J gene: TRBJ2-7
clone size: -
D gene: TRBD1
CDR3 DNA: TGCAGTGCTCGGGACAGCTACGAGCAGTACTTC
CDR3 protein: CSARDSYEQYF

V gene: TRBV7-9
J gene: TRBJ1-2
clone size: -
D gene: -
CDR3 DNA: TGTGCCAGCAGCTTCGGCGAGGGACCGGGCTATGGCAACACCTTC
CDR3 protein: CASSFGEGPGYGNTF

V gene: TRBV5-4
J gene: TRBJ2-3
clone size: -
D gene: -
CDR3 DNA: TGTGCCAGCAGCAAGGGGAAATCCCCAGATACGCAGTATTTT
CDR3 protein: CASSKGKSPDTQYF

V gene: TRBV5-6
J gene: TRBJ2-7
clone size: -
D gene: -
CDR3 DNA: TGTGCCAGCAGCTTCCGGGAGTCCTACGAGCAGTACTTC
CDR3 protein: CASSFRESYEQYF

V gene: TRBV29-1
J gene: TRBJ1-4
clone size: -
D gene: TRBD1
CDR3 DNA: TGCAGCGTTTACGGGACAGGGGATGAAAAACTGTTTTTT
CDR3 protein: CSVYGTGDEKLFF

V gene: TRBV6-6
J gene: TRBJ2-7
clone size: -
D gene: TRBD1
CDR3 DNA: TGTGCCAGCAGTTACGGGGACAGAGGGTACGAGCAGTACTTC
CDR3 protein: CASSYGDRGYEQYF

V gene: TRBV5-1
J gene: TRBJ2-2
clone size: -
D gene: TRBD1
CDR3 DNA: TGCGCCAGCAGCTTGGCTGGACAGGGGGCTCTGAACACCGGGGAGCTGTTTTTT
CDR3 protein: CASSLAGQGALNTGELFF

V gene: TRBV7-9
J gene: TRBJ1-4
clone size: -
D gene: -
CDR3 DNA: TGTGCCAGCAGCTCCTATGCAACTAATGAAAAACTGTTTTTT
CDR3 protein: CASSSYATNEKLFF

V gene: TRBV6-1
J gene: TRBJ1-1
clone size: few
D gene: -
CDR3 DNA: TGTGCCAGCAGCCTATTGGGGGCCTACACTGAAGCTTTCTTT
CDR3 protein: CASSLLGAYTEAFF

V gene: TRBV6-5
J gene: TRBJ2-2
clone size: -
D gene: -
CDR3 DNA: TGTGCCAGCAGTTCCCCGACGACCGGGGAGCTGTTTTTT
CDR3 protein: CASSSPTTGELFF

V gene: TRBV9
J gene: TRBJ1-5
clone size: -
D gene: TRBD1
CDR3 DNA: TGTGCCAGCAGCGTAGGGGACGGGACAGGGGGTAAATTGGGCAATCAGCCCCAGCATTTT
CDR3 protein: CASSVGDGTGGKLGNQPQHF

V gene: TRBV11-1
J gene: TRBJ2-2
clone size: -
D gene: TRBD1
CDR3 DNA: TGTGCCAGCAGCTCCCGACAGGGGGGTGCCGGGGAGCTGTTTTTT
CDR3 protein: CASSSRQGGAGELFF

V gene: TRBV9
J gene: TRBJ2-2
clone size: -
D gene: -
CDR3 DNA: TGTGCCAGCAGCGGACAGGTTTTCCCCGGGGAGCTGTTTTTT
CDR3 protein: CASSGQVFPGELFF

V gene: TRBV7-9
J gene: TRBJ2-1
clone size: -
D gene: -
CDR3 DNA: TGTGCCAGCAGCCGGGTCTTGGGAGGCAATGAGCAGTTCTTC
CDR3 protein: CASSRVLGGNEQFF

V gene: TRBV7-8
J gene: TRBJ2-5
clone size: -
D gene: -
CDR3 DNA: TGTGCCAGCAGCGTCGGGCCGCGGGGAGAGACCCAGTACTTC
CDR3 protein: CASSVGPRGETQYF

V gene: TRBV27
J gene: TRBJ2-7
clone size: -
D gene: -
CDR3 DNA: TGTGCCAGCAGTTGGGACTCCAAGCTATTCTACGAGCAGTACTTC
CDR3 protein: CASSWDSKLFYEQYF

V gene: TRBV5-1
J gene: TRBJ1-4
clone size: few
D gene: -
CDR3 DNA: TGCGCCAGCAGAGCAGGAGCGGCTAATGAAAAACTGTTTTTT
CDR3 protein: CASRAGAANEKLFF

V gene: TRBV10-3
J gene: TRBJ2-1
clone size: -
D gene: -
CDR3 DNA: TGTGCCATCAGGGACAGATACAATGAGCAGTTCTTC
CDR3 protein: CAIRDRYNEQFF

V gene: TRBV19
J gene: TRBJ2-7
clone size: -
D gene: TRBD1
CDR3 DNA: TGTGCCAGTAGTATTACAGGGGGGCCCTACGAGCAGTACTTC
CDR3 protein: CASSITGGPYEQYF

V gene: TRBV27
J gene: TRBJ1-2
clone size: -
D gene: -
CDR3 DNA: TGTGCCAGCAGTCCACTAGACCTGAGGAACTATGGCTACACCTTC
CDR3 protein: CASSPLDLRNYGYTF

V gene: TRBV14
J gene: TRBJ2-6
clone size: once
D gene: -
CDR3 DNA: TGTGCCAGCAGGACCGGCTCTGGGGCCAACGTCCTGACTTTC
CDR3 protein: CASRTGSGANVLTF

V gene: TRBV11-3
J gene: TRBJ2-1
clone size: -
D gene: TRBD2
CDR3 DNA: TGTGCCAGCAGCTTACAGGGACTAGCTGGGGATGAGCAGTTCTTC
CDR3 protein: CASSLQGLAGDEQFF

V gene: TRBV6-5
J gene: TRBJ2-2
clone size: -
D gene: -
CDR3 DNA: TGTGCCAGCAGCCTGGAGGCGCGAGGGGAGCTGTTTTTT
CDR3 protein: CASSLEARGELFF

V gene: TRBV5-4
J gene: TRBJ1-1
clone size: -
D gene: -
CDR3 DNA: TGTGCCAGCAGCTTGGAGGCAGCCTTAAGCACTGAAGCTTTCTTT
CDR3 protein: CASSLEAALSTEAFF

V gene: TRBV25-1
J gene: TRBJ2-5
clone size: -
D gene: TRBD2
CDR3 DNA: TGTGCCAGCAGTGAAGGAGGGAGGGGAGAGACCCAGTACTTC
CDR3 protein: CASSEGGRGETQYF